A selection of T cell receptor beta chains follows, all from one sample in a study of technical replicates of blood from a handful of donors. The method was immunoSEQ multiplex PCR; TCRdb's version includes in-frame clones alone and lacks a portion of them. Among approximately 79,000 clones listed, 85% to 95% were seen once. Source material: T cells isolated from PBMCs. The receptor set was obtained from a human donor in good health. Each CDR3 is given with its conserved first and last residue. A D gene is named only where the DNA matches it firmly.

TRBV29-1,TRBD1,CSVDEGQGTEAFF
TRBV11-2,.,CASSLGAVTEAFF
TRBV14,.,CASSQGGWSEQYF
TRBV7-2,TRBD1,CASSRTGIIQETQYF
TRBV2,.,CAGLGIRTEAFF
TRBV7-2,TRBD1,CASSLIRDRGYETQYF
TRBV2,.,CASSGTPGGTEAFF
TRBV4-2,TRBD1,CASSQVQGDTYEQYF
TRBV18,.,CASSPRVDIRESSGANVLTF
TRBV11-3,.,CASSLGVGVPQETQYF
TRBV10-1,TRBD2,CASSESGRHNEQFF
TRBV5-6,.,CASSRPDKPYEQYF
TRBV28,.,CASSLKGQYYGYTF
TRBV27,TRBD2,CASSRASGSRPYEQYF
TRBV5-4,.,CASSLHGGITEAFF
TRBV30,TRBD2,CAWTSGMLQETQYF
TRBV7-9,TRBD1,CASSARDRIGETQYF
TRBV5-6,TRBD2,CASSPLLAGDTGELFF
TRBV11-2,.,CASSLYPGSRQETQYF
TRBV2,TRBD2,CASSERGLAGVTFTQYF
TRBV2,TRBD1,CASSLTGGYADTQYF
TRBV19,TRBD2,CASSLAGGNTGELFF
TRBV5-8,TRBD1,CASSRETGALYGYTF
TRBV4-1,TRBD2,CASSQITSGSRADTQYF
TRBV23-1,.,CASSQSQGYTDTQYF
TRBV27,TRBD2,CASSPLAANKETQYF
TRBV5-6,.,CASTLFRGSSYNEQFF
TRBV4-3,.,CASSQDLKPYEQYF
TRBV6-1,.,CASSTGKHSYEQYF
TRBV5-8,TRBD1,CASSNLDRGYSNQPQHF
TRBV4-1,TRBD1,CASSQEDRAETQYF
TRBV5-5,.,CASSLAGGMNTEAFF
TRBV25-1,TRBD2,CASSRGTRTYNEQFF
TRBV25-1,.,CASSELEQGTDTQYF
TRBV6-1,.,CASSDGREIREQYF
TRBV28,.,CATLGGGRSYEQYF
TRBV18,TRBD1,CASSGRQGAQETQYF
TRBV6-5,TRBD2,CASSLLAGGSYNEQFF
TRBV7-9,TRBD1,CAAGGRGGNQPQHF
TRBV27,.,CASSPSGINQPQHF
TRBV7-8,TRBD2,CASSLNLAGGPAYEQYF